This T cell receptor (beta chain) comes out of a study of blood T cell repertoires in COVID-19. Study as a whole: COVID-19 samples, acute and convalescent, were from the United States, Italy and Spain. Sources were T cells, B-cell-depleted T cells, or PBMCs; the material itself was cDNA or gDNA.

CDR1 is LGHDT, CDR2 YNNKEL, per germline (reference sequence). The CDR3 sequence is 15 residues long. Deletions cut 4 bases from V and 3 bases from J, with 16 bases between. The protocol was immunoSEQ multiplex PCR, while the TCRdb copy is restricted to in-frame clones and leaves out a portion. The sample shows some 250,000 clones, around 79% of them seen only once. The specimen was peripheral blood. This receptor was obtained from a woman aged 80 or older with acute or convalescent COVID-19. The chain combines TRBV3-1 (or the pseudogene TRBV3-2) with TRBJ2-7; D perhaps matches TRBD1 (6 bases). The CDR3 loop is CASSRRQALGYEQYF. The CDR3 nucleotides are TGTGCCAGCAGCCGGAGACAGGCCCTTGGCTACGAGCAGTACTTC.